These T cell receptor beta chains were read from a single sample in a study of early T cells in non-severe SARS-CoV-2 infection. TCRdb called the 5' RACE reads again in MiXCR, with one record for every CDR3 protein. The sample shows approximately 46,000 distinct CDR3 sequences, about a tenth of them seen only once. The sample taken for sequencing was whole blood. The receptors were sampled from an adult who was a healthcare worker with PCR-confirmed SARS-CoV-2 infection or an uninfected control (not recorded which). Each CDR3 is given with its conserved first and last residue. A D gene is named only where the DNA matches it firmly. Not every row has a clone size; where given, it reads once, few, many or a size class.

CDR3 DNA: TGTGCCAGTAGTATAGTTAGTAGCTTAGTTGCCATTCAGTACTTC
CDR3 protein: CASSIVSSLVAIQYF
J gene: TRBJ2-4
D gene: .
V gene: TRBV19
clone size: .

CDR3 DNA: TGTGCCAGCAGCCAAGCCGCCGAGACCCAGTACTTC
CDR3 protein: CASSQAAETQYF
J gene: TRBJ2-5
D gene: .
V gene: TRBV14
clone size: many

CDR3 DNA: TGTGCCAGCAGTACCCGGGGGCTAGCGGGAGCCAATGAGCAGTTCTTC
CDR3 protein: CASSTRGLAGANEQFF
J gene: TRBJ2-1
D gene: TRBD2
V gene: TRBV28
clone size: many

CDR3 DNA: TGTGCCAGCAGCTTAGCTGTGACCCGCGATCAGTATTTT
CDR3 protein: CASSLAVTRDQYF
J gene: TRBJ2-3
D gene: .
V gene: TRBV7-2
clone size: few

CDR3 DNA: TGTGCCAGCAGCTTAGGGGGGACAGGCTCCCCTCTCTTC
CDR3 protein: CASSLGGTGSPLF
J gene: TRBJ1-2
D gene: TRBD1
V gene: TRBV7-3
clone size: many

CDR3 DNA: TGTGCCAGCAGCCAAGAGTGGGGTGCTCAGCCCCAGCATTTT
CDR3 protein: CASSQEWGAQPQHF
J gene: TRBJ1-5
D gene: .
V gene: TRBV4-2
clone size: many

CDR3 DNA: TGTGCCTGCAGCGTAGAGGTACTTGGAAACACCATATATTTT
CDR3 protein: CACSVEVLGNTIYF
J gene: TRBJ1-3
D gene: .
V gene: TRBV9
clone size: .

CDR3 DNA: TGCAGTGCTAGAGAGTGGGGGAAAAACTATGGCTACACCTTC
CDR3 protein: CSAREWGKNYGYTF
J gene: TRBJ1-2
D gene: .
V gene: TRBV20-1
clone size: many

CDR3 DNA: TGTGCCAGCAGTTTAACAGCCTCCTACGAGCAGTACTTC
CDR3 protein: CASSLTASYEQYF
J gene: TRBJ2-7
D gene: .
V gene: TRBV12-3/TRBV12-4
clone size: once

CDR3 DNA: TGCGCCAGCGCGGGCGGGACTAGACAAGAGACCCAGTACTTC
CDR3 protein: CASAGGTRQETQYF
J gene: TRBJ2-5
D gene: TRBD2
V gene: TRBV5-1
clone size: few

CDR3 DNA: TGTGCTAGTGGTACGGGGGACGGACTCAATGAGCAGTTCTTC
CDR3 protein: CASGTGDGLNEQFF
J gene: TRBJ2-1
D gene: .
V gene: TRBV12-5
clone size: many

CDR3 DNA: TGCAGCGCTGATCATTCGGGACAGGACTATGGCTACACCTTC
CDR3 protein: CSADHSGQDYGYTF
J gene: TRBJ1-2
D gene: TRBD1
V gene: TRBV29-1
clone size: many

CDR3 DNA: TGCGCCAGCAGCTTGGGACAGGGAATCTATGGCTACACCTTC
CDR3 protein: CASSLGQGIYGYTF
J gene: TRBJ1-2
D gene: TRBD1
V gene: TRBV5-1
clone size: many

CDR3 DNA: TGCAGCGGGGGGTTTACCTCATACGAGCAGTACTTC
CDR3 protein: CSGGFTSYEQYF
J gene: TRBJ2-7
D gene: .
V gene: TRBV29-1
clone size: many

CDR3 DNA: TGTGCCAGCAGCTCAGCTCCCACGCAGTATTTT
CDR3 protein: CASSSAPTQYF
J gene: TRBJ2-3
D gene: .
V gene: TRBV7-2
clone size: many

CDR3 DNA: TGCGCCAGCAGCTTGGGAGCGGGAGCCTCCTACAATGAGCAGTTCTTC
CDR3 protein: CASSLGAGASYNEQFF
J gene: TRBJ2-1
D gene: TRBD2
V gene: TRBV5-1
clone size: many

CDR3 DNA: TGTGCCAGCAGCGAACTGGCTAGCGGTCGCACAGATACGCAGTATTTT
CDR3 protein: CASSELASGRTDTQYF
J gene: TRBJ2-3
D gene: TRBD2
V gene: TRBV28
clone size: many

CDR3 DNA: TGTGCCAGCGGTCAGGGACAGGGGAGCTATGGCTACACCTTC
CDR3 protein: CASGQGQGSYGYTF
J gene: TRBJ1-2
D gene: TRBD1
V gene: TRBV28
clone size: many

CDR3 DNA: TGTGCCAGCAGCCATCAGGAAGGGGTCTATGGCTACACCTTC
CDR3 protein: CASSHQEGVYGYTF
J gene: TRBJ1-2
D gene: .
V gene: TRBV3-1
clone size: .

CDR3 DNA: TGTGCCACCAGCTTCCCCGGGACGAAGATTGTTGAGCAGTTCTTC
CDR3 protein: CATSFPGTKIVEQFF
J gene: TRBJ2-1
D gene: .
V gene: TRBV15
clone size: .

CDR3 DNA: TGCAGTGCGACCGACAACTCCTACGAGCAGTACTTC
CDR3 protein: CSATDNSYEQYF
J gene: TRBJ2-7
D gene: .
V gene: TRBV20-1
clone size: many

CDR3 DNA: TGTGCCAGCAGTTCAGGGGTTCTTAACACCGGGGAGCTGTTTTTT
CDR3 protein: CASSSGVLNTGELFF
J gene: TRBJ2-2
D gene: .
V gene: TRBV28
clone size: .

CDR3 DNA: TGCAGCGCCCATTCGGGGGTGAACACTGAAGCTTTCTTT
CDR3 protein: CSAHSGVNTEAFF
J gene: TRBJ1-1
D gene: .
V gene: TRBV29-1
clone size: few

CDR3 DNA: TGTGCCAGCGGACCCTTAGCGGGAGTAAGGGTTGAGCAGTTCTTC
CDR3 protein: CASGPLAGVRVEQFF
J gene: TRBJ2-1
D gene: TRBD2
V gene: TRBV12-3/TRBV12-4
clone size: .

CDR3 DNA: TGTGCCAGCAGCCGTACTAGCTTGGGCGGGAATGAGCAGTTCTTC
CDR3 protein: CASSRTSLGGNEQFF
J gene: TRBJ2-1
D gene: .
V gene: TRBV7-9
clone size: .

CDR3 DNA: TGTGCCAGCAGCGGGACGGGCACAGATACGCAGTATTTT
CDR3 protein: CASSGTGTDTQYF
J gene: TRBJ2-3
D gene: .
V gene: TRBV7-9
clone size: many

CDR3 DNA: TGCAGTGCTAGCCCGACTAGCGGGAGATCCTACGAGCAGTACTTC
CDR3 protein: CSASPTSGRSYEQYF
J gene: TRBJ2-7
D gene: TRBD2
V gene: TRBV20-1
clone size: many

CDR3 DNA: TGTGCCAGCAGCTCTAAAGGACTAGCGGGGGACAATGAGCAGTTCTTC
CDR3 protein: CASSSKGLAGDNEQFF
J gene: TRBJ2-1
D gene: TRBD2
V gene: TRBV7-2
clone size: many

CDR3 DNA: TGTGCCAGCAGTGGGTCTGGGACAGGGGGGTTTGGCTACACCTTC
CDR3 protein: CASSGSGTGGFGYTF
J gene: TRBJ1-2
D gene: TRBD1
V gene: TRBV6-1
clone size: many

CDR3 DNA: TGTGCCACCAGTGATGCTCTTATGGACGAGCAGTACTTC
CDR3 protein: CATSDALMDEQYF
J gene: TRBJ2-7
D gene: .
V gene: TRBV24-1
clone size: many

CDR3 DNA: TGTGCCAGCAGTTTGGGCTCGAGCTCCTACGAGCAGTACTTC
CDR3 protein: CASSLGSSSYEQYF
J gene: TRBJ2-7
D gene: .
V gene: TRBV27
clone size: .

CDR3 DNA: TGTGCCAGCAGCGCGGGACTCGACTGGAGAGAGACCCAGTACTTC
CDR3 protein: CASSAGLDWRETQYF
J gene: TRBJ2-5
D gene: .
V gene: TRBV7-8
clone size: .

CDR3 DNA: TGTGCCAGCAGTGCGGGACTAGCCTCAGATACGCAGTATTTT
CDR3 protein: CASSAGLASDTQYF
J gene: TRBJ2-3
D gene: TRBD2
V gene: TRBV2
clone size: .

CDR3 DNA: TGTGCCAGCAGCGTCGGGACTAGCGGGAGAGAGACCCAGTACTTC
CDR3 protein: CASSVGTSGRETQYF
J gene: TRBJ2-5
D gene: TRBD2
V gene: TRBV11-2
clone size: many

CDR3 DNA: TGCAGTGCTAAATATCTACTCAGGTTTGGGGATAATGAGCAGTTCTTC
CDR3 protein: CSAKYLLRFGDNEQFF
J gene: TRBJ2-1
D gene: .
V gene: TRBV20-1
clone size: many

CDR3 DNA: TGCAGTGCTTCCAGCCCCACGAGGAACTACAATGAGCAGTTCTTC
CDR3 protein: CSASSPTRNYNEQFF
J gene: TRBJ2-1
D gene: .
V gene: TRBV20-1
clone size: .

CDR3 DNA: TGCGCCAGCAGCTCCGACAGGGGAAGGACCGGGGAGCTGTTTTTT
CDR3 protein: CASSSDRGRTGELFF
J gene: TRBJ2-2
D gene: TRBD1
V gene: TRBV5-1
clone size: few

CDR3 DNA: TGTGCCAGCAGCCCTCAGATGGGGGCCGGGAAGACCCAGTACTTC
CDR3 protein: CASSPQMGAGKTQYF
J gene: TRBJ2-5
D gene: .
V gene: TRBV7-9
clone size: few

CDR3 DNA: TGTGCCAGCAGCGTCTCAGGGAGAGTGGACACTGAAGCTTTCTTT
CDR3 protein: CASSVSGRVDTEAFF
J gene: TRBJ1-1
D gene: .
V gene: TRBV9
clone size: many

CDR3 DNA: TGTGCCAGCAGCTTATCCGTGGGGCGCACAGATACGCAGTATTTT
CDR3 protein: CASSLSVGRTDTQYF
J gene: TRBJ2-3
D gene: .
V gene: TRBV11-2
clone size: many

CDR3 DNA: TGTGCCAGTGGGGCACTAGCGGACAATGAGCAGTTCTTC
CDR3 protein: CASGALADNEQFF
J gene: TRBJ2-1
D gene: TRBD2
V gene: TRBV19
clone size: few

CDR3 DNA: TGCGCCAGCAGTAGCGGACGGCCGAAGGGGGATGAGCAGTTCTTC
CDR3 protein: CASSSGRPKGDEQFF
J gene: TRBJ2-1
D gene: .
V gene: TRBV5-1
clone size: .

CDR3 DNA: TGTGCCAGCAAACAATCGGGACCGCAAAATTATGGCTACACCTTC
CDR3 protein: CASKQSGPQNYGYTF
J gene: TRBJ1-2
D gene: .
V gene: TRBV6-5
clone size: many

CDR3 DNA: TGCAGTGCTAGTTTATCGTTAGCGGGAGCGTCCTACAATGAGCAGTTCTTC
CDR3 protein: CSASLSLAGASYNEQFF
J gene: TRBJ2-1
D gene: TRBD2
V gene: TRBV20-1
clone size: many